Sequencing of this T cell receptor (beta chain) was carried out in a study of brain T cells in children with intractable seizures. Per the germline V gene, CDR1 is GTSNPN and CDR2 is SVGIG (reference sequence). The CDR3 runs to 15 residues. Trimming cost V 1 base and J 0 bases, with 7 bases left between them. About this clone itself: The antigen remains undetermined.

Whole-study results and caveats: Clones missing pre-surgery may reflect undersampling of that blood sample. HCMV serostatus was not known, and viral specificity came from CDR3 similarity only.

The sequenced cases were selected for having the highest brain T cell transcript signatures. Sequencing used immunoSEQ multiplex PCR; TCRdb keeps in-frame clones, though not all of them. Of about 8,000 clones in the sample, over 65% were seen once. J is TRBJ1-6 and V is TRBV30; TRBD1 is a possible D gene (5 bases). The sample in question was resected brain tissue, obtained at surgery. This receptor was identified in a boy younger than two with tuberous sclerosis and intractable seizures. This CDR3 reads CAWSDRSSYNSPLHF. Here the CDR3 DNA reads TGTGCCTGGAGTGACAGGAGCTCCTATAATTCACCCCTCCACTTT.